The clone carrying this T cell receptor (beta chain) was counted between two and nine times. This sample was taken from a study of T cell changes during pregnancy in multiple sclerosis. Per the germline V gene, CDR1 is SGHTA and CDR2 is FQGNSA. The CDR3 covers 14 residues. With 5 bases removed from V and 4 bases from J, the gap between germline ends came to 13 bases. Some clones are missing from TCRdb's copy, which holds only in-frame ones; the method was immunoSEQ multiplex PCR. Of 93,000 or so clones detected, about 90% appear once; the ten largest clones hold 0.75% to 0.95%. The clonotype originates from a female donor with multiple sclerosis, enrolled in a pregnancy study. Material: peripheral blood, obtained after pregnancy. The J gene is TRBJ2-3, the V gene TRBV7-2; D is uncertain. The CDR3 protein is CASSPWFEADTQYF. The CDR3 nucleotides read TGTGCCAGCAGCCCTTGGTTCGAGGCAGATACGCAGTATTTT. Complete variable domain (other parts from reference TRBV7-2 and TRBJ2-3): GAGVSQSPSNKVTEKGKDVELRCDPISGHTALYWYRQSLGQGLEFLIYFQGNSAPDKSGLPSDRFSAERTGGSVSTLTIQRTQQEDSAVYLCASSPWFEADTQYFGPGTRLTVL.